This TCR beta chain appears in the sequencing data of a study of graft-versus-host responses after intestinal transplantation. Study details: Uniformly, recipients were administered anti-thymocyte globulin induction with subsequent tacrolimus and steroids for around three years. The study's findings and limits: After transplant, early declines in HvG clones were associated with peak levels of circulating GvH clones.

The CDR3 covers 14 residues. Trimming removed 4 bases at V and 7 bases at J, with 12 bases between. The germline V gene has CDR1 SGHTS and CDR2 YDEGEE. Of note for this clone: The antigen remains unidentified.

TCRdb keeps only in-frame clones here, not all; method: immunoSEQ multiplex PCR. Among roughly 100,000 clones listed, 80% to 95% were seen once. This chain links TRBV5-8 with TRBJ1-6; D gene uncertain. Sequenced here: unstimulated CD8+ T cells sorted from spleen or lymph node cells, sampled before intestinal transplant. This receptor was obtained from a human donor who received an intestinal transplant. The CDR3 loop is CASSPDWVNSPLHF. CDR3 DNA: TGTGCCAGCAGCCCCGATTGGGTAAATTCACCCCTCCACTTT.